This T cell receptor beta chain originates from a study of cytomegalovirus exposure and HLA in healthy donors. With respect to this clone: The target antigen is unknown.

Whole-study findings and limits: Rarity characterized most TCR sequences, yet some public TCRs appeared in many donors.

The CDR3 has 13 residues. Trimming took 8 bases from V and 2 from J, leaving 10 bases between them. Germline CDR1 reads SGHNT; CDR2 reads YENEEA. TCRdb keeps only in-frame clones here, not all; method: immunoSEQ multiplex PCR. This repertoire shows tens of thousands of clones, roughly 94% found once; its top ten account for less than 4.5%. From the roughly 110-subject validation cohort, which was separate from the roughly 700-subject first cohort, the donors were drawn. The TCR sequence derives from a man aged 18 to 29 in good health and CMV-seropositive. The chain links TRBV11-3 to TRBJ2-1; unclear D gene. Sample: PBMCs. DNA of the CDR3: TGTGCCAGCGGATCCACTACCTACAATGAGCAGTTCTTC. Its translation: CASGSTTYNEQFF.